This T cell receptor beta chain was obtained from a study of cytomegalovirus exposure and HLA in healthy donors (dated by TCRdb to the late 2010s). In terms of the full investigation: An earlier analysis of about 530 of the donors reported around 280 Gb of sequence data and roughly 120 million unique TCR beta sequences obtained from some 200 million T cells. The study aimed to test whether signatures of past pathogen exposure could be identified by cataloging public T cell receptors. An early release covering roughly 640 HLA-typed donors comprised about 310 gigabases of sequencing data and roughly 86 million unique TCR sequences. Donor age, sex, ethnicity and CMV serostatus were collected together with the repertoire data. In the later analysis, no new phenotypic data were used to find candidate immune exposures; instead, reliance was placed on TCR beta sequences and their occurrence across donors. In a later analysis, previously published TCR beta repertoires from fewer than 750 donors were re-analyzed and high-resolution HLA genotyping was added so that TCR occurrence patterns could be studied. To predict cytomegalovirus infection status, the study combined high-throughput TCR immunosequencing, statistical association of individual TCRs with disease status, and machine learning. A later genetic analysis took genome-wide SNP genotypes for about three fifths of the roughly 670 donors and used that subset as a discovery cohort. Class I and class II HLA loci were covered by the typing at four-digit resolution. Because of strong linkage in the cohort, four or five DR-DQ haplotypes were treated as single units for association and clustering. The genetic ancestry cluster associated with self-reported Caucasian donors included roughly 84% of the 398 genotyped donors. A separate validation cohort of 100 to 150 different subjects was used in addition to the roughly 640-subject first cohort. An earlier analysis of 587 of the donors used high-throughput TCR beta sequencing to judge whether each TCR beta V gene segment behaved as functional or pseudogenic. Using immunosequencing, the study profiled T cell repertoires from 500 to 800 subjects and related those repertoires to cytomegalovirus serostatus. Every repertoire in the discovery cohort had been generated on one and the same sequencing platform. Among 398 genotyped donors of the cohort, an average of 235,054 unique TCR beta nucleotide sequences were sequenced per donor, around 20% of them non-productive. Typing coverage differed by locus: A, B, C, DRB1 and DQB1 were typed in roughly 629-640 donors, DQA1 in 500 to 550, DPA1 in 606, and DPB1 in 472.

The cohort was made up of approximately 670 healthy bone marrow donors. At the time of sampling, all cohort members were nominally healthy, though unrecorded immune exposures were likely present. The donor tested CMV seropositive, placing the donor among the 290 or so seropositive members of the cohort. Every donor gave a peripheral blood sample, and the peripheral blood mononuclear cells from that sample were used for TCR beta sequencing. The Qiagen DNeasy Blood Extraction Kit was used to extract genomic DNA from the blood cell samples. Points on this clone: Its antigen remains unidentified. Within one base of it there is no much larger clone, and no base qualities were kept.

CDR1 and CDR2 are drawn from the germline V gene: SGHTS, YDEGEE. Reading from cysteine to phenylalanine, the CDR3 counts 17 amino acids. The entry retains the CDR3 DNA only, 51 bases that are in frame from base 1. After removal of 5 bases from V and 0 bases from J, the junction retains 12 bases not matched to a gene. Receptors were amplified or captured by the immunoSEQ multiplex PCR assay. For the multiplex PCR, a mixture combining 60 forward primers for TCR Vbeta segments and 13 reverse primers for TCR Jbeta segments was used. A multiplex PCR assay on genomic DNA amplified the CDR3 region of rearranged TCR beta genes. Amplified TCR beta libraries were sequenced as 87-base-pair reads on the Illumina HiSeq System. The original pipeline was this. In a later analysis, some 80 million unique TCR beta chains were counted across the approximately 620 repertoires, and approximately 11 million of these chains were shared by at least two donors. To remove PCR and sequencing errors, raw reads were error-corrected and collapsed into unique sequences using a nearest-neighbor algorithm that merged closely related sequences. Alignment of CDR3 sequences to IMGT reference sequences was used to assign V, D and J gene segments. For a sequence to be retained, a match of at least six nucleotides was required to both a V gene segment and a J gene segment. A rearrangement was called productive if the CDR3 had no stop codons and remained in frame with V and J, and every other rearrangement was called non-productive. Following IMGT convention, CDR3 was defined as the stretch from the second conserved V-encoded cysteine up to the conserved J-encoded phenylalanine. Sequences without an unambiguous match to a single V gene segment were excluded from the earlier analysis of 450 to 750 of the donors. An earlier analysis of 587 of the donors called V segments functional above 56.7% productive rearrangements and segregating when the between-donor standard deviation exceeded 5%. A statistical classification framework was built to diagnose cytomegalovirus status from the catalog of TCR beta chain sequences. In a later analysis, TCR nucleotide sequences were compared against IMGT/GENE-DB human TR gene sequences so that V and J genes could be assigned. A later analysis assigned CDR3 sequences and most-parsimonious VDJ recombination scenarios with the TCRdist pipeline. In a later analysis, every TCR beta chain was defined by the combination of its CDR3 amino acid sequence and its V-gene family, and reads without a unique V-gene family were dropped. As a way to deal with suspected cross-contamination and a sequencing artifact, a later analysis dropped roughly 600 nucleotide sequences that were highly shared and had low generation probability. In a later analysis, a clonal expansion index was calculated for each public chain from normalized within-repertoire ranks of inferred template counts. In a later analysis, generation probabilities were computed with a VDJ recombination model fitted to out-of-frame rearrangements, and the resulting probabilities were checked against IGoR. A later analysis scored TCR-TCR, TCR-HLA and TCR-CMV co-occurrence with hypergeometric tests, applying a repertoire-size bias correction to TCR pairs. In a later analysis, false discovery rates were estimated by permuting HLA or CMV assignments 20 times. In a later analysis, co-occurring TCRs were grouped using DBSCAN, and TCRdist sequence similarity was added for clustering within HLA-allele-positive subsets. Co-occurrence clustering excluded repertoires with fewer than 30,000 or more than 120,000 public chains, plus five with anomalous nucleotide sharing. TCRdb took this table from immuneACCESS and kept in-frame rearrangements with V and J called. Such tables lack part of the clones; where checked against another copy, unresolved V genes explain under half of the gap, and the rest is unexplained. V, J and clone size are taken as reported in that table, and D and trimming were inferred from the DNA itself. The sample contains 100,000 or so clones, more than 75% of them found a single time. The top ten clonotypes cover approximately 5.1% of the sample.

Results the study describes overall, beyond this receptor: The presence/absence analyses assumed that sequencing depth was roughly uniform across donors, and that assumption may not be true. Most TCR sequences were seen in very few donors, while some public TCRs were found in many individuals. The authors suggested that the approach could potentially be extended to other disease states and immunological phenotypes. In a later analysis, 16,951 TCR beta sequences were associated with specific HLA alleles at a false discovery rate of 0.05. Only TCR beta chains were sequenced in this cohort, and the absence of alpha or paired-chain data limited detectable features. In an earlier analysis of fewer than 700 of the donors, most TCR beta V segments appeared in productive rearrangements about 90% or about 30% of the time, broadly matching IMGT annotations. Several of the top co-occurrence clusters appeared to be linked to parvovirus B19, influenza, CMV and Epstein-Barr virus, according to a later analysis. Strong co-occurrence of HLA alleles, especially DR and DQ, made assigning TCR associations to individual alleles difficult. A few of the identified cytomegalovirus-associated TCR beta chains were confirmed in vitro to be specific for cytomegalovirus antigens. Because counts were too low, seventeen rarely observed V segments, including chromosome 9 orphons, were excluded from the earlier analysis of under 650 of the donors. A later analysis found that TCR association rates varied across HLA loci, with DRB1 alleles showing the most associated TCRs and HLA-C alleles the fewest. According to a later analysis, most CMV-associated TCR beta chains appeared to be HLA-restricted, and the HLA associations seemed to be driven largely by CMV exposure. Correlated functional status among segregating V segments might be attributable to linkage disequilibrium, but an unknown experimental factor could not be ruled out. For the cohort, immune exposure information was limited to CMV serostatus. The study gave a list of about 150 TCR beta chains associated with cytomegalovirus. The classifier was reported to diagnose cytomegalovirus status with high specificity and sensitivity in both the original and validation cohorts. A cluster of highly shared sequence variants was judged likely to be a technical artifact of the sequencing pipeline. A further reported finding was that TCR beta sequences accurately predicted the HLA-A and HLA-B alleles for most subjects in the first cohort. A later genetic analysis reported fewer N-insertions in productive TCRs among donors in an Asian-associated ancestry cluster than the approximately 700-donor mean. Some IMGT-functional V segments, including TRBV6-2 and TRBV6-3, could not be distinguished by the 87-base-pair reads and were therefore excluded. V-gene and J-gene trimming of TCR beta chains was associated with a missense DCLRE1C variant in a later genetic analysis, and the association was replicated in an independent cohort. Because HLA typing was unavailable for some donors at each locus, only the typed subset was used in association tests. A later analysis found that HLA-associated TCR beta chains were more clonally expanded and had lower generation probabilities than equally common non-associated chains.

The sequence links TRBV5-8 to TRBJ1-1, with 8 middle bases fitting TRBD1. The sample was PBMCs. This TCR was sampled from a man aged 30 to 39 in good health and CMV-seropositive. CDR3 reads: CASRVRTGRLMNTEAFF. The DNA sequence is given as TGTGCCAGCAGAGTCCGGACAGGGAGGCTCATGAACACTGAAGCTTTCTTT.